This is a list of T cell receptor beta chains from one sample in a study of OX40 agonist ivuxolimab in advanced cancers. Repertoires were generated with immunoSEQ multiplex PCR, while TCRdb's copy carries only in-frame clones and drops some. Among 60,000 or so clones listed, 84% were seen once. The sequenced sample was CD4+ or CD8+ T cells sorted from blood, obtained in a trial of the OX40 agonist ivuxolimab. These receptors were collected from an adult with an advanced solid tumor such as melanoma, head and neck, liver or kidney cancer. Both conserved end residues are part of each CDR3.

j_call: TRBJ2-6
cdr3_length: 18
v_call: TRBV18
cdr3_aa: CASSPTIGSASGANVLTF

j_call: TRBJ2-3
cdr3_length: 16
v_call: TRBV19
cdr3_aa: CASSMSRDPRTDTQYF

j_call: TRBJ1-3
cdr3_length: 16
v_call: TRBV19
cdr3_aa: CASSIDRPSSGNTIYF

j_call: TRBJ1-1
cdr3_length: 17
v_call: TRBV30
cdr3_aa: CAWVGDRGPGRNTEAFF

j_call: TRBJ2-3
cdr3_length: 14
v_call: TRBV2
cdr3_aa: CASRTGAGTDTQYF

j_call: TRBJ1-4
cdr3_length: 16
v_call: TRBV5-1
cdr3_aa: CASSLNTGTDNEKLFF

j_call: TRBJ1-1
cdr3_length: 16
v_call: TRBV7-9
cdr3_aa: CASSLVIPGELGEAFF

j_call: TRBJ2-1
cdr3_length: 14
v_call: TRBV27
cdr3_aa: CASSLEGGNNEQFF

j_call: TRBJ2-3
cdr3_length: 16
v_call: TRBV15
cdr3_aa: CATSRDHSRSTDTQYF

j_call: TRBJ1-2
cdr3_length: 13
v_call: TRBV30
cdr3_aa: CAWRATGGVGYTF

j_call: TRBJ2-1
cdr3_length: 17
v_call: TRBV10-3
cdr3_aa: CAISDPTGTSGREEQFF

j_call: TRBJ1-5
cdr3_length: 11
v_call: TRBV10-3
cdr3_aa: CAIRSYQPQHF

j_call: TRBJ2-1
cdr3_length: 15
v_call: TRBV27
cdr3_aa: CASSFGTSGSFEQFF

j_call: TRBJ2-6
cdr3_length: 17
v_call: TRBV4-2
cdr3_aa: CASSQANSGTGANVLTF

j_call: TRBJ2-7
cdr3_length: 14
v_call: TRBV27
cdr3_aa: CASSLFPNAYEQYF

j_call: TRBJ1-1
cdr3_length: 17
v_call: TRBV4-3
cdr3_aa: CASSQDPQGSMNTEAFF

j_call: TRBJ1-4
cdr3_length: 15
v_call: TRBV5-6
cdr3_aa: CASSLRGSSDEKLFF

j_call: TRBJ2-1
cdr3_length: 15
v_call: TRBV5-1
cdr3_aa: CASSLAGEWINEQFF

j_call: TRBJ1-1
cdr3_length: 14
v_call: TRBV5-1
cdr3_aa: CASSSNTGGSEAFF

j_call: TRBJ1-2
cdr3_length: 17
v_call: TRBV4-1
cdr3_aa: CASSHALRPTRNYGYTF

j_call: TRBJ2-3
cdr3_length: 15
v_call: TRBV7-8
cdr3_aa: CASTGLAISTDTQYF

j_call: TRBJ2-1
cdr3_length: 14
v_call: TRBV29-1
cdr3_aa: CSVYPRDTNNEQFF

j_call: TRBJ1-1
cdr3_length: 13
v_call: TRBV30
cdr3_aa: CAWSSDLNTEAFF

j_call: TRBJ1-4
cdr3_length: 16
v_call: TRBV19
cdr3_aa: CASSLSAVATNEKLFF

j_call: TRBJ2-7
cdr3_length: 15
v_call: TRBV18
cdr3_aa: CASSPPAGGPGEQYF

j_call: TRBJ1-3
cdr3_length: 17
v_call: TRBV5-1
cdr3_aa: CASSLALGVTAGNTIYF

j_call: -
cdr3_length: 15
v_call: TRBV5-1
cdr3_aa: CASSLGFGADYEQYF

j_call: TRBJ2-7
cdr3_length: 14
v_call: TRBV13
cdr3_aa: CASSLEGSPYEQYF

j_call: TRBJ1-1
cdr3_length: 12
v_call: TRBV30
cdr3_aa: CAWREGATEAFF

j_call: TRBJ2-5
cdr3_length: 14
v_call: TRBV7-9
cdr3_aa: CASSPGGAEETQYF

j_call: TRBJ1-2
cdr3_length: 13
v_call: TRBV5-6
cdr3_aa: CASRRGTVYGYTF

j_call: TRBJ1-1
cdr3_length: 13
v_call: TRBV7-7
cdr3_aa: CASSQGQGLEAFF

j_call: TRBJ1-1
cdr3_length: 16
v_call: TRBV9
cdr3_aa: CASSARRGQVNTEAFF

j_call: TRBJ2-6
cdr3_length: 16
v_call: TRBV7-6
cdr3_aa: CASSLYTDSGANVLTF

j_call: TRBJ2-2
cdr3_length: 13
v_call: TRBV30
cdr3_aa: CAWEDRGPGELFF

j_call: TRBJ2-3
cdr3_length: 11
v_call: TRBV9
cdr3_aa: CASSSVDTQYF

j_call: TRBJ2-1
cdr3_length: 15
v_call: TRBV5-1
cdr3_aa: CASSLRTSGYNEQFF

j_call: TRBJ2-1
cdr3_length: 15
v_call: TRBV7-9
cdr3_aa: CASSLAEGRVGEQFF

j_call: TRBJ2-3
cdr3_length: 13
v_call: TRBV7-9
cdr3_aa: CASRQGDTDTQYF

j_call: TRBJ1-3
cdr3_length: 18
v_call: TRBV7-6
cdr3_aa: CASSSKRTARNSGNTIYF

j_call: TRBJ2-7
cdr3_length: 14
v_call: TRBV19
cdr3_aa: CASSIPGLADEQYF

j_call: TRBJ2-3
cdr3_length: 14
v_call: TRBV5-1
cdr3_aa: CASSWAAGRDTQYF